Shown below are 20 T cell receptor beta chains from a single sample sequenced in a study of blood T cell repertoires in COVID-19. Assay: immunoSEQ multiplex PCR; the TCRdb copy retains only in-frame clones and omits some. The sample records some 150,000 clones, about four fifths being singletons. Sample: peripheral blood. These receptors originate from a woman aged 70 to 79 with COVID-19, enrolled during active disease.

This sequence joins TRBV7-9 and TRBJ1-1, with D perhaps TRBD1 (5 bases). The CDR3 is made up of 15 amino acids. Germline loops: CDR1 SEHNR, CDR2 FQNEAQ (reference sequence). With 2 bases removed from V and 1 base from J, the gap between germline ends came to 11 bases. This chain's CDR3 is CASSLPFGGNTEAFF. In DNA, the CDR3 is TGTGCCAGCAGCTTACCGTTCGGGGGGAACACTGAAGCTTTCTTT.

This chain links TRBV14 with TRBJ2-3; the match to TRBD2 covers 10 bases. Germline V gene lookup returns CDR1 SGHDN and CDR2 FVKESK. The V segment lost 0 bases and the J segment 2 bases; nucleotides outside the gene matches: 2. The CDR3 spans 16 residues. The CDR3, as DNA: TGTGCCAGCAGCCAAGAGACTAGCGGGCACACAGATACGCAGTATTTT. Its protein product is CASSQETSGHTDTQYF.

The genes are TRBV28 and TRBJ1-2; D uncertain. V dropped 4 bases and J dropped 2 bases, with 11 bases sitting between them. Per the germline V gene, CDR1 is MDHEN and CDR2 is SYDVKM. This CDR3 spans 14 amino acids. CDR3 region: CASSSNTLNYGYTF. As DNA, the CDR3 is TGTGCCAGCAGTTCCAACACCTTGAACTATGGCTACACCTTC.

This chain joins TRBV6-2 or TRBV6-3 and TRBJ2-6; TRBD1 aligns across 10 bases. V lost 5 bases and J lost 1; bases outside the gene matches: 2. Germline CDR1 reads MNHEY; CDR2 reads SVGEGT. The CDR3 loop spans 16 amino acids. This CDR3 reads CASSRTGGSGANVLTF. The CDR3 DNA follows: TGTGCCAGCAGTAGGACAGGGGGTTCTGGGGCCAACGTCCTGACTTTC.

The chain uses TRBV9 and TRBJ2-7; 10 bases are shared with TRBD2. J lost 1 base, V lost 4 bases, and 8 bases had no gene match. This CDR3 has 16 amino acids. Looked up from germline, CDR1 is SGDLS and CDR2 is YYNGEE. The CDR3 DNA follows: TGTGCCAGCAGCCCCCGTAGCGGGGGGTCTTCCTACGAGCAGTACTTC. Translated, it gives CASSPRSGGSSYEQYF. The full variable domain, rest sourced from reference TRBV9 and TRBJ2-7, is DSGVTQTPKHLITATGQRVTLRCSPRSGDLSVYWYQQSLDQGLQFLIQYYNGEERAKGNILERFSAQQFPDLHSELNLSSLELGDSALYFCASSPRSGGSSYEQYFGPGTRLTVT.

This clone was seen a handful of times. The chain employs TRBV5-1 and TRBJ1-6, with 7 bases matching TRBD1. The CDR3 contains 16 residues. Germline V lookup: CDR1 SGHRS, CDR2 YFSETQ. V was clipped by 4 bases and J by 6 bases; unmatched bases: 10. The CDR3: CASSEQGTMSNSPLHF. CDR3 bases: TGCGCCAGCAGCGAACAGGGGACGATGAGTAATTCACCCCTCCACTTT.

V gene TRBV4-1 combines with J gene TRBJ1-5; D possibly corresponds to TRBD1 (6 bases). Trimming stripped 0 bases from V and 0 bases from J, with 12 bases between. The CDR3 covers 17 residues. Germline CDR1 and CDR2: MGHRA and YSYEKL. DNA for the CDR3: TGCGCCAGCAGCCAAGAAGAGCAGGGGTATAGCAATCAGCCCCAGCATTTT. It yields the protein CASSQEEQGYSNQPQHF.

The V and J genes are TRBV9 and TRBJ1-1; D possibly corresponds to TRBD1 (6 bases). V was shortened by 3 bases and J by 5 bases, with 14 bases between the two germline ends. The CDR3 covers 14 residues. Germline CDR1 reads SGDLS; CDR2 reads YYNGEE. DNA for the CDR3: TGTGCCAGCAGCGCGGGTGGGACAAGGACTGAAGCTTTCTTT. The encoded protein is CASSAGGTRTEAFF.

The J gene is TRBJ2-2, the V gene TRBV7-9, with a possible D match to TRBD2 (6 bases). Germline V lookup: CDR1 SEHNR, CDR2 FQNEAQ (reference sequence). This CDR3 region has 16 residues. The ends were cut back, 3 bases at V and 6 bases at J, with 17 bases in the middle. The CDR3 bases are TGTGCCAGCAGCTTTTATAGGGGAGGTTCTGCCGGGGAGCTGTTTTTT. Translating gives CASSFYRGGSAGELFF.

The rearrangement links TRBV6-6 to TRBJ1-3; no definite D call. This CDR3 contains 16 residues. Trimming stripped 2 bases from V and 2 bases from J, with 13 bases between. Per the germline V gene, CDR1 is MNHNY and CDR2 is SVGAGI (reference sequence). CDR3 DNA: TGTGCCAGCAGTTACCCAGGTAACCTGGCTGGAAACACCATATATTTT. As protein: CASSYPGNLAGNTIYF.

V usage is TRBV2 and J usage is TRBJ2-3; TRBD2 matches at 10 bases. V shed 4 bases and J 4 bases; nucleotides not matched to a gene: 2. There are 14 residues in the CDR3. Germline values: CDR1 SNHLY, CDR2 FYNNEI. CDR3 sequence (DNA): TGTGCCAGCAGTGTAGCGGGGGGTTCAGATACGCAGTATTTT. This encodes CASSVAGGSDTQYF.

The rearrangement uses TRBV19 and TRBJ2-7; weak D call: TRBD1 (6 bases). V lost 4 bases to trimming and J lost 0 bases, with 16 bases between them. CDR1 is LNHDA and CDR2 is SQIVND in the germline V gene (reference sequence). The CDR3 extends over 16 amino acids. The CDR3 loop is CASSRGRPGHSYEQYF. In DNA form, the CDR3 reads TGTGCCAGTAGTAGAGGGCGCCCGGGACACTCCTACGAGCAGTACTTC. Based on the CDR3 plus reference TRBV19 and TRBJ2-7, the full variable domain is DGGITQSPKYLFRKEGQNVTLSCEQNLNHDAMYWYRQDPGQGLRLIYYSQIVNDFQKGDIAEGYSVSREKKESFPLTVTSAQKNPTAFYLCASSRGRPGHSYEQYFGPGTRLTVT.

This clone has only a few counts. J is TRBJ2-5 and V is TRBV6-2 or TRBV6-3; the D is unclear. CDR3 size: 16 residues. V lost 7 bases to trimming and J lost 3 bases, with 21 bases between them. The germline V gene has CDR1 MNHEY and CDR2 SVGEGT. CDR3 in amino acids: CASTPRQAGVKETQYF. CDR3 coding DNA: TGTGCCAGCACCCCCCGGCAGGCCGGTGTCAAAGAGACCCAGTACTTC.

The J gene is TRBJ1-1, the V gene TRBV4-3, with D tentatively TRBD1 (5 bases). CDR1 and CDR2 (germline): LGHNA, YSLEER. Trimming removed 3 bases from V and 3 bases from J, with 11 bases in between. The CDR3 contains 14 residues. This CDR3 is CASSHQGFHTEAFF. CDR3 DNA sequence: TGCGCCAGCAGCCACCAGGGATTCCACACTGAAGCTTTCTTT.

The rearrangement links TRBV3-1 (or the pseudogene TRBV3-2) to TRBJ1-4, with TRBD1 identical over 9 bases. V was clipped by 5 bases and J by 8 bases; unmatched bases: 6. Germline V lookup: CDR1 LGHDT, CDR2 YNNKEL (reference sequence). The CDR3 totals 14 residues. The DNA for the CDR3 is TGTGCCAGCAGCTCTACAGGGGGCAAAGAAAAACTGTTTTTT. The encoded protein is CASSSTGGKEKLFF.

V and J are TRBV30 and TRBJ1-4; perhaps TRBD1 as D (5 bases). The CDR3 loop spans 14 amino acids. Trimming pared 0 bases from V and 4 bases from J, leaving 9 bases between. Per germline, CDR1 GTSNPN and CDR2 SVGIG (reference sequence). CDR3 loop: CAWSVPGFNEKLFF. The DNA of the CDR3 is TGTGCCTGGAGTGTACCAGGGTTTAATGAAAAACTGTTTTTT.

This chain connects TRBV6-4 to TRBJ2-7; 8 bases are shared with TRBD2. Germline V gene data show CDR1 as MRHNA and CDR2 as SNTAGT. CDR3 length equals 15 residues. J was trimmed by 5 bases and V by 9 bases; bases with no gene match: 15. CDR3 amino acids: CARYGGGTPGDEQYF. Here the CDR3 DNA reads TGTGCCAGATACGGGGGGGGGACCCCCGGGGACGAGCAGTACTTC.

The rearrangement uses TRBV7-3 and TRBJ2-3, with 7 bases that match TRBD2. The CDR3 runs to 15 residues. The trim removed 3 bases at V and 5 bases at J, leaving 8 bases unmatched. CDR1 and CDR2 from the germline V gene are SGHTA and FQGTGA. DNA of the CDR3: TGTGCCAGCAGCTTGGGGGAGGGAGTAGGAGATACGCAGTATTTT. This sequence encodes CASSLGEGVGDTQYF.

The rearrangement uses TRBV5-5 and TRBJ1-5; no definite D call. CDR3 length: 15 residues. Germline values: CDR1 SGHKS, CDR2 YYEKEE (reference sequence). The V gene lost 1 base and the J gene lost 6 bases, with 14 bases spanning the gap. CDR3: CASSLNTLGGQPQHF. The CDR3 nucleotides read TGTGCCAGCAGCTTGAACACCCTCGGAGGTCAGCCCCAGCATTTT. Variable domain in full (rest from reference TRBV5-5 and TRBJ1-5): DAGVTQSPTHLIKTRGQQVTLRCSPISGHKSVSWYQQVLGQGPQFIFQYYEKEERGRGNFPDRFSARQFPNYSSELNVNALLLGDSALYLCASSLNTLGGQPQHFGDGTRLSIL.

The V and J genes are TRBV7-9 and TRBJ2-1, with 9 bases that match TRBD2. V was clipped by 1 base and J by 8 bases; unmatched bases: 9. The CDR3 covers 16 residues. Germline assignment: CDR1 SEHNR and CDR2 FQNEAQ (reference sequence). The CDR3 DNA reads as TGTGCCAGCAGCTTAGGGGCAGCGGGGGGTGTGGATGAGCAGTTCTTC. Its protein is CASSLGAAGGVDEQFF.